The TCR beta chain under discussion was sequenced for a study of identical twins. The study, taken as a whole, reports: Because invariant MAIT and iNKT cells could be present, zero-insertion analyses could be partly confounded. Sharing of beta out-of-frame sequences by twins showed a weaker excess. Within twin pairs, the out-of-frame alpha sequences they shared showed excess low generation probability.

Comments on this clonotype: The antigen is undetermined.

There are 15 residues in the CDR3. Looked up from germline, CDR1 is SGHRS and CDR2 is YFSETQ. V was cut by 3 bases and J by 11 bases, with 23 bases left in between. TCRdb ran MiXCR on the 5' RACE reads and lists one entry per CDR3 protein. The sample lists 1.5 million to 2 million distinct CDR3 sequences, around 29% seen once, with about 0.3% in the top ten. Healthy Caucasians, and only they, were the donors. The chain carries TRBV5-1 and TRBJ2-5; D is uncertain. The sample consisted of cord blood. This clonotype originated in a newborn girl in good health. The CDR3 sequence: CASSSVVGQRNTQYF. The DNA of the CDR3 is TGCGCCAGCAGCTCTGTAGTCGGCCAGAGGAACACTCAGTACTTC.